These 24 T cell receptor beta chains originate from one sample sequenced in a study of CD4+ T cells in melanoma. Profiled with immunoSEQ multiplex PCR; TCRdb holds only in-frame clones, not every one. Here the sample spans about 9,600 clones, around 70% being singletons. The sample was cells from a culture (not recorded whether cultured in vitro). These receptor sequences come from a human donor with melanoma.

The chain is built from TRBV19 and TRBJ1-5; possibly TRBD1 for D (6 bases). Germline CDR1 is LNHDA and CDR2 is SQIVND (reference sequence). The CDR3 length is 14 residues. The V gene lost 6 bases and the J gene lost 4 bases, with 13 bases spanning the gap. The CDR3 sequence: CASRRTAMNQPQHF. In DNA, the CDR3 is TGTGCCAGTAGGCGGACAGCCATGAATCAGCCCCAGCATTTT.

The V call is TRBV19, the J call TRBJ2-1; 9 nucleotides align to TRBD1. The V and J ends lost 5 bases and 3 bases, in that order; junction bases with no gene match: 8. The CDR3 totals 16 residues. CDR1 is LNHDA, CDR2 SQIVND, per germline (reference sequence). The CDR3 is CASSGGGTGSYNEQFF. CDR3 in DNA: TGTGCCAGTAGTGGGGGCGGGACAGGGAGCTACAATGAGCAGTTCTTC. Together with reference TRBV19 and TRBJ2-1, the CDR3 gives the full variable domain: DGGITQSPKYLFRKEGQNVTLSCEQNLNHDAMYWYRQDPGQGLRLIYYSQIVNDFQKGDIAEGYSVSREKKESFPLTVTSAQKNPTAFYLCASSGGGTGSYNEQFFGPGTRLTVL.

The CDR3 DNA reads as TGCGCCAGCAGCCAAGATGAGGGGGGTAATCAGCCCCAGCATTTT. Amino acid sequence: CASSQDEGGNQPQHF. This chain uses TRBV4-1 with TRBJ1-5; TRBD1 is a possible D gene (6 bases). V was clipped by 0 bases and J by 4 bases, with 10 bases between them. CDR3 size: 15 residues. In germline, CDR1 is MGHRA, CDR2 YSYEKL.

This clone was observed a few times. The chain couples TRBV6-5 to TRBJ1-4, with 7 positions matching TRBD1. Germline V CDR1 and CDR2: MNHEY, SVGAGI. Losses at the gene ends were 0 bases for V and 7 bases for J; bases not matched to a gene: 2. The CDR3 spans 14 residues. The CDR3 DNA reads TGTGCCAGCAGTTACTCGACAGGGAGTGAAAAACTGTTTTTT. Encoded protein: CASSYSTGSEKLFF.

The rearrangement links TRBV6-6 to TRBJ2-3, with TRBD2 matching over 14 bases. CDR1 and CDR2 (germline): MNHNY, SVGAGI (reference sequence). V lost 5 bases, J lost 3 bases, and 7 bases stayed unmatched. CDR3 length: 17 residues. CDR3 amino acids: CASSQRLAGGATDTQYF. CDR3 nucleotide sequence: TGTGCCAGCAGTCAACGACTAGCGGGGGGGGCGACAGATACGCAGTATTTT.

The chain uses TRBV2 and TRBJ1-2, with 7 positions matching TRBD1. Losses at the gene ends were 2 bases for V and 1 base for J; bases not matched to a gene: 7. This CDR3 spans 16 amino acids. The germline gives CDR1 SNHLY, CDR2 FYNNEI. The CDR3 nucleotides are TGTGCCAGCAGTGAATGGAGGGGGCGCCTTAACTATGGCTACACCTTC. As protein: CASSEWRGRLNYGYTF.

V and J are TRBV6-2 or TRBV6-3 and TRBJ2-7; D call uncertain. Trimming removed 6 bases at V and 7 bases at J, with 16 bases between. Germline-derived CDR1 and CDR2 are MNHEY and SVGEGT. The CDR3 is 13 amino acids. The CDR3 region is CASSQRDLREQYF. The CDR3 DNA sequence: TGTGCCAGCAGCCAACGAGATCTTAGGGAGCAGTACTTC.

This clone was picked up a small number of times. The chain carries TRBV15 and TRBJ2-5; 11 bases match TRBD2. CDR3 length: 16 amino acids. The J segment lost 4 bases and the V segment lost 0 bases, leaving 4 bases of the junction unmatched. The germline gives CDR1 LNHNV, CDR2 YYDKDF (reference sequence). The CDR3 bases are TGTGCCACCAGCAGAGAGAAGACTAGCGGGGCAGAGACCCAGTACTTC. This codes for CATSREKTSGAETQYF.

The chain is built from TRBV6-6 and TRBJ1-4; perhaps TRBD1 as D (6 bases). CDR1 and CDR2 (germline): MNHNY, SVGAGI (reference sequence). There are 13 residues in the CDR3. Trimming took off 6 bases at V and 6 bases at J, with 11 bases between the two ends. CDR3 sequence: CASRGGLYEKLFF. DNA of the CDR3: TGTGCCAGCAGGGGGGGCCTATATGAAAAACTGTTTTTT.

The count of this clone is one. The chain joins TRBV10-3 to TRBJ1-5, with D unclear. The germline V gene has CDR1 ENHRY and CDR2 SYGVKD. This CDR3 region has 14 residues. The germline V and J ends were trimmed by 3 bases and 2 bases, with 8 bases remaining between them. In DNA form, the CDR3 reads TGTGCCATCAGTGAAGTACAGCGCAATCAGCCCCAGCATTTT. The encoded protein is CAISEVQRNQPQHF.

The rearrangement joins TRBV9 to TRBJ2-2; D could derive from TRBD1 or TRBD2 (7 bases each). V dropped 6 bases and J dropped 8 bases, with 14 bases sitting between them. CDR3 length: 13 amino acids. Germline-derived CDR1 and CDR2 are SGDLS and YYNGEE. The CDR3, as DNA: TGTGCCAGCAACCAGGGGGAGGGAGGGGAGCTGTTTTTT. Encoded protein: CASNQGEGGELFF. The variable domain in full, with the rest retrieved from reference TRBV9 and TRBJ2-2, is DSGVTQTPKHLITATGQRVTLRCSPRSGDLSVYWYQQSLDQGLQFLIQYYNGEERAKGNILERFSAQQFPDLHSELNLSSLELGDSALYFCASNQGEGGELFFGEGSRLTVL.

The V call is TRBV11-2, the J call TRBJ2-3; no clear D gene. CDR1 is SGHAT, CDR2 FQNNGV, per germline. Trimming took 5 bases from V and 2 from J, leaving 11 bases between them. The CDR3 spans 14 residues. The CDR3 region has the DNA TGTGCCAGCAGCCTTGGATGGGACACAGATACGCAGTATTTT. It specifies CASSLGWDTDTQYF. Drawing the rest from reference TRBV11-2 and TRBJ2-3, the complete variable domain is EAGVAQSPRYKIIEKRQSVAFWCNPISGHATLYWYQQILGQGPKLLIQFQNNGVVDDSQLPKDRFSAERLKGVDSTLKIQPAKLEDSAVYLCASSLGWDTDTQYFGPGTRLTVL.

V gene TRBV9 combines with J gene TRBJ2-5; TRBD1 agrees at 9 bases. V shed 3 bases, J shed 3 bases, and the junction held 6 bases outside the gene matches. The CDR3 contains 15 residues. Germline loops: CDR1 SGDLS, CDR2 YYNGEE. CDR3 nucleotide sequence: TGTGCCAGCAGCGCCTACAGGGGGCGCGAAGAGACCCAGTACTTC. It specifies CASSAYRGREETQYF.

The chain employs TRBV30 and TRBJ1-2; a possible D gene is TRBD1 (5 bases). Germline values: CDR1 GTSNPN, CDR2 SVGIG (reference sequence). V lost 0 bases and J lost 4, with 9 bases in between. CDR3 length: 13 amino acids. Here the CDR3 reads CAWSVGRVYGYTF. The CDR3 nucleotides read TGTGCCTGGAGTGTCGGCAGGGTCTATGGCTACACCTTC.

The chain uses TRBV3-1 (or the pseudogene TRBV3-2) and TRBJ1-2, with a tentative D call TRBD1 (6 bases). Germline V CDR1 and CDR2: LGHDT, YNNKEL (reference sequence). Deletions cut 1 base from V and 7 bases from J, with 13 bases between. The CDR3 loop spans 14 amino acids. The DNA for the CDR3 is TGTGCCAGCAGCCAAGTCTCAGGGGAGGTTGGCTACACCTTC. It translates to CASSQVSGEVGYTF.

This chain connects TRBV11-2 to TRBJ2-5, with D unresolved. Germline loops: CDR1 SGHAT, CDR2 FQNNGV. The CDR3 extends over 11 amino acids. Trimming left V 3 bases short and J 6 bases short, with 5 bases between. CDR3 protein: CASSFLQTQYF. The CDR3 coding sequence is TGTGCCAGCAGCTTTCTGCAGACCCAGTACTTC. Variable domain in full (rest from reference TRBV11-2 and TRBJ2-5): EAGVAQSPRYKIIEKRQSVAFWCNPISGHATLYWYQQILGQGPKLLIQFQNNGVVDDSQLPKDRFSAERLKGVDSTLKIQPAKLEDSAVYLCASSFLQTQYFGPGTRLLVL.

The V and J genes are TRBV6-5 and TRBJ1-5; D might be TRBD1 (5 bases). The V gene's germline CDR1 is MNHEY and CDR2 SVGAGI. The length of the CDR3 is 13 residues. V was cut by 6 bases and J by 3 bases, with 9 bases left in between. The CDR3 nucleotides read TGTGCCAGCAGGAGACAGTTCAATCAGCCCCAGCATTTT. Its translation is CASRRQFNQPQHF.

This chain joins TRBV28 and TRBJ2-5, with D possibly matching TRBD2 (5 bases). Germline CDR1 reads MDHEN; CDR2 reads SYDVKM. Trimming cost V 5 bases and J 3 bases, with 16 bases left between them. The CDR3 loop spans 15 amino acids. The CDR3 protein is CASSPSRGGKETQYF. The CDR3 DNA sequence: TGTGCCAGCAGTCCCTCTCGCGGAGGCAAAGAGACCCAGTACTTC.

The chain carries TRBV5-4 and TRBJ2-5; D is perhaps TRBD2 (6 bases). Trimming removed 0 bases from V and 1 base from J, with 7 bases in between. CDR3 size: 14 residues. Germline assignment: CDR1 SGHNT and CDR2 YYREEE (reference sequence). In DNA form, the CDR3 reads TGTGCCAGCAGCTTGGCCGGGAGCCAAGAGACCCAGTACTTC. Translated, it gives CASSLAGSQETQYF. The whole variable domain, filled in from reference TRBV5-4 and TRBJ2-5, reads ETGVTQSPTHLIKTRGQQVTLRCSSQSGHNTVSWYQQALGQGPQFIFQYYREEENGRGNFPPRFSGLQFPNYSSELNVNALELDDSALYLCASSLAGSQETQYFGPGTRLLVL.

This clone is judged medium-sized. The chain joins TRBV19 to TRBJ1-2; D is undetermined. CDR1 and CDR2 (germline): LNHDA, SQIVND (reference sequence). This CDR3 comprises 13 residues. The ends were cut back, 6 bases at V and 4 bases at J, with 12 bases in the middle. The CDR3 region has the DNA TGTGCCAGTAGCCCCGATTACAGCTATGGCTACACCTTC. Its protein product is CASSPDYSYGYTF. Together with reference TRBV19 and TRBJ1-2, the CDR3 gives the full variable domain: DGGITQSPKYLFRKEGQNVTLSCEQNLNHDAMYWYRQDPGQGLRLIYYSQIVNDFQKGDIAEGYSVSREKKESFPLTVTSAQKNPTAFYLCASSPDYSYGYTFGSGTRLTVV.

The rearrangement links TRBV29-1 to TRBJ2-5, with D hard to call. In germline, CDR1 is SQVTM, CDR2 ANQGSEA. Trimming left V 7 bases short and J 5 bases short, with 11 bases between. This CDR3 has 11 amino acids. The CDR3 reads CSGNMGETQYF. DNA for the CDR3: TGCAGCGGGAACATGGGGGAGACCCAGTACTTC.

V and J are TRBV10-3 and TRBJ1-1; no clear D. This CDR3 has 13 amino acids. Germline CDR1 ENHRY, CDR2 SYGVKD. V dropped 10 bases and J dropped 1 base, with 13 bases sitting between them. The CDR3 reads CATAERPNTEAFF. The DNA of the CDR3 is TGTGCCACCGCGGAACGGCCGAACACTGAAGCTTTCTTT.

CDR3 region: CASSPTPDSGYTF. The CDR3 DNA follows: TGTGCCAGCTCACCAACTCCAGACAGCGGCTACACCTTC. The J gene is TRBJ1-2, the V gene TRBV18; D might be TRBD1 (5 bases). Looked up from germline, CDR1 is KGHSH and CDR2 is LQKENI. The CDR3 covers 13 residues. Trimming shortened V by 2 bases and J by 8 bases, and 12 bases separated the two germline ends. Variable domain in full (rest from reference TRBV18 and TRBJ1-2): NAGVMQNPRHLVRRRGQEARLRCSPMKGHSHVYWYRQLPEEGLKFMVYLQKENIIDESGMPKERFSAEFPKEGPSILRIQQVVRGDSAAYFCASSPTPDSGYTFGSGTRLTVV.

This chain joins TRBV7-3 and TRBJ2-2; D not resolved. V gave up 5 bases and J gave up 5 bases, with 9 bases separating them. The CDR3 is 13 amino acids. Per germline, CDR1 SGHTA and CDR2 FQGTGA. The CDR3 coding sequence is TGTGCCAGCAGCCCCAGTCGGACCGGGGAGCTGTTTTTT. Amino acids: CASSPSRTGELFF.